A selection of T cell receptor beta chains follows, all from one sample in a study of regulatory T cells in long-lasting Graves disease. MiXCR, run by TCRdb on the multiplex PCR reads, gives a single entry per CDR3 protein. The sample has fewer than 650,000 distinct CDR3 sequences; approximately 16% are singletons. The same data also contributed to another study, on T cells in Graves' hyperthyroidism and ophthalmopathy.

The material was peripheral blood mononuclear cells (PBMCs), obtained at new diagnosis, from a patient treated with antithyroid drugs. The receptors were sampled from a man between 18 and 29 years old with Graves disease. CDR3s include the opening cysteine and the closing phenylalanine or tryptophan. The order of the fields is D gene, clone size, V gene, J gene, CDR3 protein, CDR3 DNA. The D gene is left open where the match is weak. Size values are once, few and many counts, or a class for expanded clones, and some rows have none.

TRBD1	NA	TRBV7-3	TRBJ2-1	CASSFGTGAVLNEQFF	TGTGCCAGCAGCTTCGGGACAGGGGCCGTGTTGAATGAGCAGTTCTTC
NA	many	TRBV18	TRBJ2-3	CASSPLSYGTDTQYF	TGTGCCAGCTCACCACTTAGCTACGGCACAGATACGCAGTATTTT
TRBD2	many	TRBV11-2	TRBJ2-2	CASSLFRLAGNTGELFF	TGTGCCAGCAGCCTCTTCCGACTAGCGGGGAACACCGGGGAGCTGTTTTTT
NA	many	TRBV6-4	TRBJ1-1	CASSYTEGTEAFF	TGTGCCAGCAGTTACACCGAGGGCACTGAAGCTTTCTTT
TRBD2	NA	TRBV20-1	TRBJ2-1	CSAAPTSGSDEQFF	TGCAGTGCTGCCCCGACTAGCGGGAGTGATGAGCAGTTCTTC
NA	many	TRBV5-1	TRBJ1-4	CASSFGSATNEKLFF	TGCGCCAGCAGCTTCGGATCTGCAACTAATGAAAAACTGTTTTTT
NA	many	TRBV12-3/TRBV12-4	TRBJ2-2	CASRWSANTGELFF	TGTGCCAGCAGGTGGTCGGCGAACACCGGGGAGCTGTTTTTT
NA	many	TRBV27	TRBJ1-1	CASEPILGGNTEAFF	TGTGCCAGCGAACCCATACTCGGGGGAAACACTGAAGCTTTCTTT
NA	many	TRBV4-1	TRBJ2-1	CASSLLWGEDYNEQFF	TGCGCCAGCAGCCTCCTGTGGGGGGAGGACTACAATGAGCAGTTCTTC
TRBD2	NA	TRBV5-6	TRBJ2-1	CATQTSGTYNEQFF	TGTGCCACCCAGACTAGCGGGACCTACAATGAGCAGTTCTTC
NA	NA	TRBV5-8	TRBJ2-3	CASSLPSGTSTDTQYF	TGTGCCAGCAGCTTGCCATCCGGAACTAGCACAGATACGCAGTATTTT
NA	many	TRBV6-1	TRBJ2-3	CASTEGSARDTQYF	TGTGCCAGCACTGAGGGATCCGCAAGGGATACGCAGTATTTT
TRBD1	few	TRBV7-9	TRBJ1-4	CASSPRGGQGGEKLFF	TGTGCCAGCAGCCCCAGGGGGGGACAGGGCGGCGAAAAACTGTTTTTT
NA	many	TRBV20-1	TRBJ2-7	CSARQHYSYEQYF	TGCAGTGCTAGGCAGCACTACTCCTACGAGCAGTACTTC
NA	NA	TRBV11-2	TRBJ1-1	CASSLDSLTEAFF	TGTGCCAGCAGCTTAGACAGTCTCACTGAAGCTTTCTTT
NA	NA	TRBV11-2	TRBJ2-4	CASSLGGVVQYF	TGTGCCAGCAGCTTAGGAGGAGTCGTTCAGTACTTC
NA	few	TRBV25-1	TRBJ2-7	CASSELRQGSYEQYF	TGTGCCAGCAGTGAATTACGGCAGGGGAGCTACGAGCAGTACTTC
TRBD1	NA	TRBV28	TRBJ2-7	CASSPVDRGLSYEQYF	TGTGCCAGCAGTCCCGTGGACAGGGGCCTCTCCTACGAGCAGTACTTC
TRBD2	once	TRBV14	TRBJ2-5	CASSQIGLADQETQYF	TGTGCCAGCAGCCAAATTGGACTAGCGGACCAAGAGACCCAGTACTTC
NA	many	TRBV3-1	TRBJ1-1	CASSQDGAGVTEAFF	TGTGCCAGCAGCCAAGATGGGGCAGGGGTGACTGAAGCTTTCTTT
NA	many	TRBV27	TRBJ2-7	CASSLTGGPYEQYF	TGTGCCAGCAGTTTAACCGGGGGCCCCTACGAGCAGTACTTC
TRBD2	NA	TRBV11-2	TRBJ2-5	CASSSRTSGSETQYF	TGTGCCAGCAGCTCCCGGACTAGCGGGAGTGAGACCCAGTACTTC
NA	many	TRBV3-1	TRBJ1-3	CASSQGPDSGNTIYF	TGTGCCAGCAGCCAAGGTCCAGACTCTGGAAACACCATATATTTT
NA	many	TRBV20-1	TRBJ2-1	CSAPVGESYNEQFF	TGCAGTGCCCCAGTGGGGGAGTCCTACAATGAGCAGTTCTTC
NA	few	TRBV7-9	TRBJ1-2	CASSPGETVNYGYTF	TGTGCCAGCAGCCCTGGGGAGACAGTTAACTATGGCTACACCTTC
NA	NA	TRBV25-1	TRBJ1-1	CASSRGTEGTEAFF	TGTGCCAGCAGTAGAGGGACGGAGGGCACTGAAGCTTTCTTT
NA	few	TRBV6-2/TRBV6-3	TRBJ1-5	CASSVQTTHRHALPQHF	TGTGCCAGCAGTGTACAGACGACACACCGGCACGCGTTGCCCCAGCATTTT
TRBD2	NA	TRBV6-9	TRBJ2-7	CASSSWTSGNYEQYF	TGTGCCAGCAGTTCCTGGACTAGCGGAAACTACGAGCAGTACTTC
TRBD2	many	TRBV20-1	TRBJ2-7	CSARASGRTSSYEQYF	TGCAGTGCTAGAGCTAGCGGGAGGACCTCTTCCTACGAGCAGTACTTC
NA	NA	TRBV7-2	TRBJ1-5	CASSSDSSYQPQHF	TGTGCCAGCAGCTCGGACAGCTCGTATCAGCCCCAGCATTTT
NA	NA	TRBV6-2/TRBV6-3	TRBJ2-7	CASSPRGLDEQYF	TGTGCCAGCAGCCCCCGGGGGTTGGACGAGCAGTACTTC
TRBD2	few	TRBV6-2/TRBV6-3	TRBJ2-1	CASSYRTSGRRNNEQFF	TGTGCCAGCAGTTATAGGACTAGCGGGAGGAGAAACAATGAGCAGTTCTTC
TRBD2	many	TRBV28	TRBJ2-3	CASSSQRERRDTQYF	TGTGCCAGCAGTTCCCAGCGGGAGAGGAGAGATACGCAGTATTTT
TRBD1	many	TRBV20-1	TRBJ1-1	CSARPRRGLENTEAFF	TGCAGTGCCCGCCCCCGCAGGGGGTTGGAAAACACTGAAGCTTTCTTT
NA	many	TRBV2	TRBJ1-1	CASSAEQGITEAFF	TGTGCCAGCAGTGCGGAACAGGGCATTACTGAAGCTTTCTTT
NA	NA	TRBV14	TRBJ1-1	CASSQGGLSFF	TGTGCCAGCAGCCAAGGGGGTTTATCTTTCTTT
NA	many	TRBV7-3	TRBJ2-2	CASSHGNTGELFF	TGTGCCAGCAGCCACGGCAACACCGGGGAGCTGTTTTTT
TRBD1	few	TRBV24-1	TRBJ2-3	CATTRRQRTGVPTDTQYF	TGTGCCACCACGCGAAGACAGAGAACAGGGGTCCCCACAGATACGCAGTATTTT
TRBD1	NA	TRBV13	TRBJ2-1	CASSLAARTGVGYNEQFF	TGTGCCAGCAGCTTAGCCGCCCGGACAGGGGTCGGCTACAATGAGCAGTTCTTC
NA	many	TRBV29-1	TRBJ2-1	CSVEASRDTHNEQFF	TGCAGCGTTGAAGCCTCTCGGGACACACACAATGAGCAGTTCTTC
NA	many	TRBV12-3/TRBV12-4	TRBJ2-7	CASSLAGRPYEQYF	TGTGCCAGCAGTTTAGCGGGACGGCCCTACGAGCAGTACTTC
TRBD2	few	TRBV3-1	TRBJ2-2	CASSLPLAGGLRTGELFF	TGTGCCAGCAGCCTCCCCCTAGCGGGAGGTCTGCGGACCGGGGAGCTGTTTTTT